Sequencing of this TCR beta chain was carried out in a study of technical replicates of blood from a few donors. This table comes from immunoSEQ multiplex PCR, and its TCRdb copy is limited to in-frame clones, with some not included. The sample lists 83,000 or so clones, approximately 90% occurring once. Trimming left V 5 bases short and J 1 base short, with 13 bases between. This CDR3 has 15 residues. CDR1 and CDR2 from the germline V gene are SGHTA and FQGTGA. The sequenced material came from T cells isolated from PBMCs. The chain couples TRBV7-3 to TRBJ2-3, with D possibly TRBD1 on 5 matching bases. The sequence was obtained from a human donor in good health. The CDR3 sequence is CASSGNQGGTDTQYF. The CDR3 coding sequence is TGTGCCAGCAGCGGAAATCAGGGTGGCACAGATACGCAGTATTTT.